Listed below are T cell receptor beta chains from one sample, sequenced in a study of shared clonotypes between healthy human individuals. Sequencing was performed with immunoSEQ multiplex PCR; in TCRdb, only in-frame clones are kept and a portion is missing. The data show about 340,000 clones, around 70% seen once. Material for sequencing was memory CD4+ T cells sorted from blood. The receptors stem from a man aged 25-45 years in good health. Each CDR3 is given with its conserved first and last residue.

V	J	CDR3
TRBV18	TRBJ1-1	CASSPAQGSNTEAFF
TRBV27	TRBJ2-1	CASIPSSFQISSYNEQFF
TRBV27	TRBJ2-7	CASSFLAEGTGSTYEQYF
TRBV29-1	TRBJ1-1	CSVEVGGPWGSMNTEAFF
TRBV6-1	TRBJ2-5	CASSSPGLGTETQYF
TRBV14	TRBJ1-2	CASSQGPGDYGYTF
TRBV7-8	TRBJ2-5	CASSLVSIKETQYF
TRBV6-5	TRBJ2-5	CASSSQVSTQYF
TRBV5-1	TRBJ1-4	CASSYTEGEKLFF
TRBV7-2	TRBJ2-3	CASSLAQGQGLDTQYF
TRBV13	TRBJ2-1	CASSSPRGLTHNEQFF
TRBV10-3	TRBJ1-3	CAISRVGDYSGNTIYF
TRBV5-1	TRBJ2-3	CASKNDPGSSTDTQYF
TRBV28	TRBJ1-3	CASSFEGQVFSSGNTIYF
TRBV11-2	TRBJ2-1	CASSRKRLAGITYNEQFF
TRBV19	TRBJ2-7	CASSTGLAGEQYF
TRBV6-5	TRBJ2-5	CASSTTGTGWETQYF
TRBV5-4	TRBJ1-4	CASSLKGQDEKLFF
TRBV2	TRBJ2-3	CASRKAGGTDTQYF
TRBV5-1	TRBJ2-3	CASSLTGSDTQYF
TRBV5-1	TRBJ2-2	CASSRGLAGGANTGELFF
TRBV9	TRBJ1-1	CASSPQGSLGSEAFF
TRBV7-2	TRBJ2-6	CASSFWISGANVLTF
TRBV29-1	TRBJ2-7	CSVWENEQYF
TRBV28	TRBJ1-3	CASSSIGFAGNTIYF
TRBV5-6	TRBJ2-5	CASSFWGAGQETQYF
TRBV28	TRBJ2-1	CASSRSSGSRYNEQFF
TRBV7-7	TRBJ2-7	CASSPDRRDSEQYF
TRBV5-6	TRBJ1-2	CASSPNLQGYGYTF
TRBV11-2	TRBJ2-1	CASSLVLSRTRTTDNEQFF